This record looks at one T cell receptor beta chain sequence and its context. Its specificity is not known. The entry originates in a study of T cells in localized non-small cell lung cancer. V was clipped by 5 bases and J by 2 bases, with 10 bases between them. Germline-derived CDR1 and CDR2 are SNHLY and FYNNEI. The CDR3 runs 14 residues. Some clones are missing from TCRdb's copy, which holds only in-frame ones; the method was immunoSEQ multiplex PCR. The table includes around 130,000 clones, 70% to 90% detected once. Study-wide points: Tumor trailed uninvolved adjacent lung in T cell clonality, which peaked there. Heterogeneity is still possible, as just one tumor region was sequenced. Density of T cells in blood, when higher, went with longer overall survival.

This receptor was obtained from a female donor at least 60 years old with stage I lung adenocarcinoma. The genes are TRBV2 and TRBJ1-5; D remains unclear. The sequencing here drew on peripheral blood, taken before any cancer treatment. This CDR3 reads CASSRVTGNQPQHF. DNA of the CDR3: TGTGCCAGCAGTCGGGTCACGGGCAATCAGCCCCAGCATTTT.